A selection of T cell receptor beta chains follows, all from one sample in a study of shared clonotypes between healthy human individuals. Using immunoSEQ multiplex PCR, the repertoire was profiled, and TCRdb retains in-frame clones only, with some absent. Found here are 2 million to 2.5 million clones, approximately 95% of them singletons; the top ten hold roughly 0.36%. Sequencing used naive CD4+ T cells from PBMCs. The receptor source for this set is a man aged 18 to 30 in good health. Some clones in this sample may be carry-over from other donors' samples. Both conserved end residues are part of each CDR3. Each record gives: V gene, D gene, J gene, clone size, CDR3 protein, CDR3 DNA. A D gene is named only where the DNA matches it firmly. Clone size is shown for a subset of rows, as once, few, many or a class of expanded clone.

TRBV5-1	-	TRBJ1-4	once	CASQGQHNEKLFF	TGCGCCAGCCAAGGACAGCATAATGAAAAACTGTTTTTT
TRBV28	TRBD2	TRBJ2-1	once	CATLGLSGAGGPYNEQFF	TGTGCCACCTTAGGACTGAGTGGGGCGGGAGGGCCCTACAATGAGCAGTTCTTC
TRBV28	-	TRBJ1-2	-	CASTRKGTERTF	TGTGCCAGCACCAGAAAGGGAACAGAGCGCACCTTC
TRBV14	-	TRBJ2-7	-	CASSHGTRYEQYF	TGTGCCAGCAGCCACGGGACCCGGTACGAGCAGTACTTC
TRBV5-1	-	TRBJ2-7	-	CASSLAGQGSGEQYF	TGCGCCAGCAGCTTGGCCGGGCAAGGGTCGGGGGAGCAGTACTTC
TRBV4-2	-	TRBJ1-2	-	CASSQEPGEYGYTF	TGTGCCAGCAGCCAAGAACCAGGGGAGTATGGCTACACCTTC
TRBV30	-	TRBJ2-7	-	CAWSVAVYEQYF	TGTGCCTGGAGTGTCGCCGTGTACGAGCAGTACTTC
TRBV7-9	-	TRBJ2-5	-	CASADGRGETQYF	TGTGCCAGCGCAGACGGACGGGGGGAGACCCAGTACTTC
TRBV7-2	TRBD1	TRBJ2-4	once	CASSPGTVLAKNIQYF	TGTGCCAGCAGCCCCGGGACAGTCCTAGCCAAAAACATTCAGTACTTC
TRBV10-3	-	TRBJ1-2	-	CASSRGVNYGYTF	TGTGCCAGCTCCCGGGGTGTCAACTATGGCTACACCTTC
TRBV6-1	-	TRBJ2-1	-	CASSEWGDLGEQFF	TGTGCCAGCAGTGAATGGGGGGACTTGGGTGAGCAGTTCTTC
TRBV5-1	-	TRBJ2-1	once	CASGGPNSYNEQFF	TGCGCCAGCGGGGGTCCCAACTCCTACAATGAGCAGTTCTTC
TRBV9	-	TRBJ2-5	-	CASSPEAETQYF	TGTGCCAGCAGCCCCGAGGCGGAGACCCAGTACTTC
TRBV5-1	TRBD2	TRBJ2-1	-	CASSGTSGTNEQFF	TGCGCCAGCAGCGGGACTAGCGGGACCAATGAGCAGTTCTTC
TRBV7-3	TRBD2	TRBJ2-3	-	CASSIAPSGGTDTQYF	TGTGCCAGCAGCATAGCACCTAGCGGGGGCACAGATACGCAGTATTTT
TRBV6-5	-	TRBJ1-5	-	CASSYSRVQPQHF	TGTGCCAGCAGTTACTCCAGGGTTCAGCCCCAGCATTTT
TRBV14	TRBD1	TRBJ1-4	-	CASSQTRGRGSEKLFF	TGTGCCAGCAGCCAAACCAGGGGGCGAGGGAGCGAAAAACTGTTTTTT
TRBV6-5	-	TRBJ2-5	-	CASSDLKREETQYF	TGTGCCAGCAGTGATCTTAAGCGGGAAGAGACCCAGTACTTC
TRBV7-8	TRBD1	TRBJ2-7	-	CASSLALVRGHYEQYF	TGTGCCAGCAGCTTAGCGCTCGTCAGGGGGCACTACGAGCAGTACTTC
TRBV7-9	TRBD2	TRBJ2-1	-	CASTGGTSGRSSYNEQFF	TGTGCCAGCACCGGGGGGACTAGCGGGAGATCCTCCTACAATGAGCAGTTCTTC
TRBV5-1	TRBD1	TRBJ1-2	-	CASSLAGGDSRFRGYTF	TGCGCCAGCAGCTTGGCCGGAGGGGACAGCCGCTTCCGTGGCTACACCTTC
TRBV28	-	TRBJ2-3	-	CASSLGGARSDTQYF	TGTGCCAGCAGTTTAGGGGGGGCTCGTTCAGATACGCAGTATTTT
TRBV28	TRBD2	TRBJ2-7	-	CASHRKREPSYEQYF	TGTGCCAGCCATCGCAAGCGGGAACCCTCCTACGAGCAGTACTTC
TRBV19	-	TRBJ1-1	-	CASSPRGGWNTEAFF	TGTGCCAGTAGTCCCCGGGGGGGTTGGAACACTGAAGCTTTCTTT
TRBV7-2	-	TRBJ2-7	-	CASSLGGETYEQYF	TGTGCCAGCAGCTTAGGGGGAGAGACATACGAGCAGTACTTC
TRBV5-4	TRBD1	TRBJ1-4	-	CASSDKSGTDNEKLFF	TGTGCCAGCAGCGATAAATCCGGGACAGATAATGAAAAACTGTTTTTT
TRBV7-9	-	TRBJ2-5	-	CASSAAGWGTQYF	TGTGCCAGCAGCGCAGCAGGTTGGGGGACCCAGTACTTC
TRBV10-3	TRBD2	TRBJ2-5	-	CAISENGGGPETQYF	TGTGCCATCAGTGAGAATGGGGGAGGGCCAGAGACCCAGTACTTC
TRBV4-2	TRBD2	TRBJ2-7	-	CASSQDTGGRTNYEQYF	TGTGCCAGCAGCCAAGATACGGGGGGGCGGACAAACTACGAGCAGTACTTC
TRBV11-2	-	TRBJ1-1	-	CASSLSGNTEAFF	TGTGCCAGCAGCTTATCAGGGAACACTGAAGCTTTCTTT
TRBV6-5	TRBD2	TRBJ2-1	-	CATTSGSVNEQFF	TGTGCCACCACTAGCGGGAGTGTCAATGAGCAGTTCTTC